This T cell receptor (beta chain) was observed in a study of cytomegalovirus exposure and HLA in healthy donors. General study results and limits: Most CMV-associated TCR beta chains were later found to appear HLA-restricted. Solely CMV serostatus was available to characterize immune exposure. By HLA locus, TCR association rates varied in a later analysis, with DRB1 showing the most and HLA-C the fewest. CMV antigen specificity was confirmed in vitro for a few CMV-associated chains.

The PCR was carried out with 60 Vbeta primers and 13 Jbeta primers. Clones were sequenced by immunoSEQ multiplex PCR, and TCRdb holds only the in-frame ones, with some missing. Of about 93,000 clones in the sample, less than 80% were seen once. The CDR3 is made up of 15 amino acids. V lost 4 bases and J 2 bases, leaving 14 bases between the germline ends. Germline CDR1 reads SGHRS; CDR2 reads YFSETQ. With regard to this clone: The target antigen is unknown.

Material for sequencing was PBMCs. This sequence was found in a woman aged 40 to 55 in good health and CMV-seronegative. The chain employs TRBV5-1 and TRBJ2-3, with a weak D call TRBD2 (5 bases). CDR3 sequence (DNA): TGCGCCAGCAGCCGACTGGGAGCAAACACAGATACGCAGTATTTT. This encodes CASSRLGANTDTQYF.